The rows below give T cell receptor beta chains drawn from one sample of a study of T cell responses to AZD1222 COVID-19 vaccine. Clones were read by immunoSEQ multiplex PCR, and TCRdb kept only the in-frame ones, dropping some. Of about 120,000 clones listed, around 83% are singletons. This sample comprised peripheral blood, obtained 28 days after the second AZD1222 dose. These receptor sequences come from an adult who received the AZD1222 COVID-19 vaccine. Each CDR3 is given with its conserved first and last residue. D genes are given only for firm matches. A row's size may be missing; if present it is once, few, many or a size class.

-,once,TRBV19,TRBJ1-2,TGTGCCAGTAGTATAGGCGGAACTAACTATGGCTACACCTTC,CASSIGGTNYGYTF
-,-,TRBV14,TRBJ2-7,TGTGCCAGCAGCCAAGTCGCTCGTCTGGGGTACGAGCAGTACTTC,CASSQVARLGYEQYF
-,-,TRBV29-1,TRBJ1-2,TGCAGCGTTGAAGTGCAGAACTATGGCTACACCTTC,CSVEVQNYGYTF
TRBD2,-,TRBV9,TRBJ2-3,TGTGCCAGCAGCGTAGGTCGAGCGGGGAGCACAGATACGCAGTATTTT,CASSVGRAGSTDTQYF
-,-,TRBV19,TRBJ2-7,TGTGCCAGTAGTCCCGCAGGAACCTACGAGCAGTACTTC,CASSPAGTYEQYF
TRBD1,-,TRBV11-2,TRBJ1-1,TGTGCCAGCAGCTTAAAATCACTCCGGGACAGGGACCGGAGCACTGAAGCTTTCTTT,CASSLKSLRDRDRSTEAFF
TRBD1,-,TRBV24-1,TRBJ1-4,TGTGCCACCAGTGATCCGACAGGGGGTCCTAATGAAAAACTGTTTTTT,CATSDPTGGPNEKLFF
TRBD2,-,TRBV11-2,TRBJ2-1,TGTGCCAGCAGCTTAGTTACTAGCGGGGGGGCCACCTACAATGAGCAGTTCTTC,CASSLVTSGGATYNEQFF
-,few,TRBV5-1,TRBJ2-1,TGCGCCAGCAGTCCAGGGTACTGGGGTTTTGAGCAGTTCTTC,CASSPGYWGFEQFF
TRBD1,-,TRBV2,TRBJ2-2,TGTGCCAGCCGGACAGGGTTTAACACCGGGGAGCTGTTTTTT,CASRTGFNTGELFF
-,-,TRBV5-5,TRBJ1-1,TGTGCCAGCAGCTTGGAGAGGACAGCTTGGGCCGCTTTCTTT,CASSLERTAWAAFF
-,-,TRBV19,TRBJ2-1,TGTGCCAGTACCCCGGGGGACAAATACAATGAGCAGTTCTTC,CASTPGDKYNEQFF
-,-,TRBV9,TRBJ2-2,TGTGCCAGCAGCCCTTATATATTTGGGGAGCTGTTTTTT,CASSPYIFGELFF
TRBD2,-,TRBV10-1,TRBJ2-1,TGCGCCAGCAGCGGGACTAGCGGGGGCCTCTTGCCGGTCCATGAGCAGTTCTTC,CASSGTSGGLLPVHEQFF
-,-,TRBV10-2,TRBJ1-5,TGCGCCAGCAGTGAGTTCGCTAGCAATCAGCCCCAGCATTTT,CASSEFASNQPQHF
TRBD1,-,TRBV13,TRBJ2-7,TGTGCCAGCAGCCGGGACAGGGGAGTCGAGCAGTACTTC,CASSRDRGVEQYF
-,-,TRBV6-4,TRBJ2-7,TGTGCCAGCAGTGACTATGGGGGGGCTGGAGTTAATTACGAGCAGTACTTC,CASSDYGGAGVNYEQYF
-,-,TRBV12-3/TRBV12-4,TRBJ1-6,TGTGCCAGCAGACCTCAATATAATTCACCCCTCCACTTT,CASRPQYNSPLHF
-,-,TRBV29-1,TRBJ2-3,TGCAGCGTTGAAGACCCGGGGGGCACAGATACGCAGTATTTT,CSVEDPGGTDTQYF
-,-,TRBV24-1,TRBJ1-1,TGTGCCACCCCGCCGGGGGATGGTACTGAAGCTTTCTTT,CATPPGDGTEAFF
TRBD1,-,TRBV29-1,TRBJ2-2,TGCAGCGTGTGGGGACAGACGAACACCGGGGAGCTGTTTTTT,CSVWGQTNTGELFF
TRBD2,-,TRBV27,TRBJ2-7,TGTGCCAGCAGTCCCCGGACTAGCGGAGCTTACGAGCAGTACTTC,CASSPRTSGAYEQYF
-,-,TRBV7-9,TRBJ1-2,TGTGCCAGCAGCTTGGGGGGGCCTTATGGCTACACCTTC,CASSLGGPYGYTF
-,-,TRBV4-2,TRBJ1-2,TGTGCCAGCAGCCACGAGTCGGGGGTCGTCGGCTACACCTTC,CASSHESGVVGYTF
-,-,TRBV27,TRBJ1-1,TGTGCCAGCAGTCTGTGGCAGGGACCCATGAACACTGAAGCTTTCTTT,CASSLWQGPMNTEAFF
TRBD1,-,TRBV3-1/TRBV3-2,TRBJ1-2,TGTGCCAGCAGCCACTACCTTTGGCAGGGGGCTGGCTACACCTTC,CASSHYLWQGAGYTF
-,-,TRBV4-3,TRBJ1-1,TGCGCCAGCAGCAAAGAGGGGACAACTGAAGCTTTCTTT,CASSKEGTTEAFF
TRBD2,-,TRBV7-2,TRBJ2-5,TGTGCCAGCAGCTTAGTTCCTAGCGGGGGGCCTGAGACCCAGTACTTC,CASSLVPSGGPETQYF
-,-,TRBV6-5,TRBJ1-5,TGTGCCAGCAGTTCAGGGGTACTTCAGCCCCAGCATTTT,CASSSGVLQPQHF
-,once,TRBV5-1,TRBJ1-3,TGCGCCAGCAGCTTGGAAGCTAGGGGGAACTCTGGAAACACCATATATTTT,CASSLEARGNSGNTIYF
TRBD2,few,TRBV28,TRBJ2-7,TGTGCCACCGGGGGGTGGTCGGGGGAGCAGTACTTC,CATGGWSGEQYF
-,-,TRBV2,TRBJ1-1,TGTGCCAGCAGTGAAGCGGGCAGGGGTATTACTGAAGCTTTCTTT,CASSEAGRGITEAFF